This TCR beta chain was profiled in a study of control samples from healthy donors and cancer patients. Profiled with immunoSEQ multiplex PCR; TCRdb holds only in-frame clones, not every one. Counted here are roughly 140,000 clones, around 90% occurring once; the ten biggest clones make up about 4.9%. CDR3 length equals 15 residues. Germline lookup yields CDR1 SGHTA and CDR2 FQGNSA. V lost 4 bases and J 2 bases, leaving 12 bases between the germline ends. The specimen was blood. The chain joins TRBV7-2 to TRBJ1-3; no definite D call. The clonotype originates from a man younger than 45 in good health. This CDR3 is CASSSASNTGNTIYF. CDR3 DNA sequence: TGTGCCAGCAGCTCGGCTAGTAACACTGGAAACACCATATATTTT. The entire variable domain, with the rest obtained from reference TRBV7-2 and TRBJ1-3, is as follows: GAGVSQSPSNKVTEKGKDVELRCDPISGHTALYWYRQSLGQGLEFLIYFQGNSAPDKSGLPSDRFSAERTGGSVSTLTIQRTQQEDSAVYLCASSSASNTGNTIYFGEGSWLTVV.